These T cell receptor beta chains were read from a single sample in a study of human T cells and chemical hapten exposure. From the RACE reads, TCRdb called clonotypes with MiXCR, one entry per CDR3 protein. The repertoire holds 75,000 to 95,000 distinct CDR3 sequences, with roughly 11% as singletons. Sequenced here: whole blood, sampled in connection with sensitization to the hapten diphenylcyclopropenone (DPC). The receptors come from a man in his forties or fifties with alopecia areata. Some clones in this sample may be carry-over from other donors' samples. CDR3s include the opening cysteine and the closing phenylalanine or tryptophan. The order of the fields is V gene, J gene, CDR3 length, clone size, D gene, CDR3 DNA, CDR3 protein. A D gene is named only where the DNA matches it firmly. Only part of the rows carry a size: once, few, many, or a class if the clone is expanded.

v_gene: TRBV20-1; j_gene: TRBJ1-5; len: 16; abundance: many; d_gene: TRBD1; CDR3nt: TGCAGTGCTAGTACTTTCCGGGACAGGGACAATCAGCCCCAGCATTTT; CDR3aa: CSASTFRDRDNQPQHF
v_gene: TRBV19; j_gene: TRBJ1-5; len: 10; abundance: few; d_gene: .; CDR3nt: TGTGCCAGTAGTACTCAGCCCCAGCATTTT; CDR3aa: CASSTQPQHF
v_gene: TRBV4-3; j_gene: TRBJ2-6; len: 17; abundance: many; d_gene: .; CDR3nt: TGCGCCAGCAGCCAAGTCCGTAGTGGCTCTGGGGCCAACGTCCTGACTTTC; CDR3aa: CASSQVRSGSGANVLTF
v_gene: TRBV27; j_gene: TRBJ1-6; len: 13; abundance: .; d_gene: .; CDR3nt: TGTGCCAGCAGTTGGCAGTTTGTATCACCCCTCCACTTT; CDR3aa: CASSWQFVSPLHF
v_gene: TRBV5-6; j_gene: TRBJ1-1; len: 14; abundance: many; d_gene: .; CDR3nt: TGTGCCAGCAGTAGGGGCAGGGAAACGACTGAAGCTTTCTTT; CDR3aa: CASSRGRETTEAFF
v_gene: TRBV9; j_gene: TRBJ1-4; len: 15; abundance: .; d_gene: TRBD1; CDR3nt: TGTGCCAGCAGCTCTTGGACAGGGGAAAGCGAAAAACTGTTTTTT; CDR3aa: CASSSWTGESEKLFF
v_gene: TRBV6-2/TRBV6-3; j_gene: TRBJ1-6; len: 16; abundance: few; d_gene: .; CDR3nt: TGTGCCAGCAGTCGGACATCCAGCTCCTATAATTCACCCCTCCACTTT; CDR3aa: CASSRTSSSYNSPLHF
v_gene: TRBV10-3; j_gene: TRBJ1-6; len: 16; abundance: few; d_gene: .; CDR3nt: TGTGCCACTCACCCGGCGCAGGGAGAGATGAATTCACCCCTCCACTTT; CDR3aa: CATHPAQGEMNSPLHF
v_gene: TRBV7-2; j_gene: TRBJ1-1; len: 15; abundance: .; d_gene: TRBD1; CDR3nt: TGTGCCAGCAGCTCCCAGGGGACAGGGAACACTGAAGCTTTCTTT; CDR3aa: CASSSQGTGNTEAFF
v_gene: TRBV18; j_gene: TRBJ1-1; len: 12; abundance: .; d_gene: .; CDR3nt: TGTGCCAGCTCACCCGGGTCTTATGAAGCTTTCTTT; CDR3aa: CASSPGSYEAFF
v_gene: TRBV7-2; j_gene: TRBJ2-1; len: 13; abundance: many; d_gene: .; CDR3nt: TGTGCCAGCAGCCAAAGGGACCGGGACTCTCAGTTCTTC; CDR3aa: CASSQRDRDSQFF
v_gene: TRBV7-2; j_gene: TRBJ1-5; len: 15; abundance: .; d_gene: .; CDR3nt: TGTGCCAGCAGCTTATGGGGCAATAGCAATCAGCCCCAGCATTTT; CDR3aa: CASSLWGNSNQPQHF
v_gene: TRBV7-8; j_gene: TRBJ1-1; len: 17; abundance: few; d_gene: TRBD1; CDR3nt: TGTGCCAGCAGCTTTTATCCGGACAGGGGCATGAACACTGAAGCTTTCTTT; CDR3aa: CASSFYPDRGMNTEAFF
v_gene: TRBV6-4; j_gene: TRBJ1-6; len: 15; abundance: many; d_gene: .; CDR3nt: TGTGCCAGCAGGAACCTCGCCAGGGGCAACTCACCCCTCCACTTT; CDR3aa: CASRNLARGNSPLHF
v_gene: TRBV27; j_gene: TRBJ2-1; len: 15; abundance: many; d_gene: .; CDR3nt: TGTGCCAGCAGTTTTTTCTCGGCAGGGACGGATGAGCAGTTCTTC; CDR3aa: CASSFFSAGTDEQFF
v_gene: TRBV5-1; j_gene: TRBJ2-7; len: 14; abundance: .; d_gene: TRBD2; CDR3nt: TGCGCCAGCAGGACCGGGACTACCTCCTACGAGCAGTACTTC; CDR3aa: CASRTGTTSYEQYF
v_gene: TRBV10-3; j_gene: TRBJ2-3; len: 13; abundance: few; d_gene: .; CDR3nt: TGTGCCATCAAGCCTAGCAGCACAGATACGCAGTATTTT; CDR3aa: CAIKPSSTDTQYF
v_gene: TRBV4-3; j_gene: TRBJ2-3; len: 14; abundance: .; d_gene: TRBD2; CDR3nt: TGCGCCAGCAGCCAAGGCGGGACTAGCGAGACGCAGTATTTT; CDR3aa: CASSQGGTSETQYF
v_gene: TRBV11-3; j_gene: TRBJ2-2; len: 13; abundance: .; d_gene: .; CDR3nt: TGTGCCAGCAGCCCCGGCGATACCGGGGAGCTGTTTTTT; CDR3aa: CASSPGDTGELFF
v_gene: TRBV12-3/TRBV12-4; j_gene: TRBJ2-5; len: 15; abundance: few; d_gene: TRBD2; CDR3nt: TGTGCCAGCAGTTTAAAGAGCGGGGCCCAAGAGACCCAGTACTTC; CDR3aa: CASSLKSGAQETQYF
v_gene: TRBV10-3; j_gene: TRBJ1-1; len: 13; abundance: many; d_gene: .; CDR3nt: TGTGCCACCATGGCCAGGGCGGGCACTGAAGCTTTCTTT; CDR3aa: CATMARAGTEAFF
v_gene: TRBV11-2; j_gene: TRBJ2-1; len: 14; abundance: many; d_gene: .; CDR3nt: TGTGCCAGCAAACAAGGAGAGTCCTACAATGAGCAGTTCTTC; CDR3aa: CASKQGESYNEQFF
v_gene: TRBV28; j_gene: TRBJ2-4; len: 18; abundance: few; d_gene: .; CDR3nt: TGTGCCAGCAGTCCCAAAGCGTTAGGCTTTGCTAAAGGGAGCATTCAGTACTTC; CDR3aa: CASSPKALGFAKGSIQYF
v_gene: TRBV29-1; j_gene: TRBJ2-5; len: 12; abundance: .; d_gene: .; CDR3nt: TGCAGCGTTGAATCATACCAAGAGACCCAGTACTTC; CDR3aa: CSVESYQETQYF
v_gene: TRBV28; j_gene: TRBJ2-7; len: 11; abundance: few; d_gene: .; CDR3nt: TGTGCCAGCAATAATGGGGGGTCGCAGTACTTC; CDR3aa: CASNNGGSQYF
v_gene: TRBV6-2/TRBV6-3; j_gene: TRBJ2-6; len: 16; abundance: few; d_gene: .; CDR3nt: TGTGCCAGCAGTCTGAATGGCGAACAGTGGGCCAACGTCCTGACTTTC; CDR3aa: CASSLNGEQWANVLTF
v_gene: TRBV4-1; j_gene: TRBJ2-3; len: 14; abundance: .; d_gene: .; CDR3nt: TGCGCCAGCAGCCAAGTACTCGGCACAGATACGCAGTATTTT; CDR3aa: CASSQVLGTDTQYF
v_gene: TRBV6-2/TRBV6-3; j_gene: TRBJ2-2; len: 13; abundance: .; d_gene: TRBD2; CDR3nt: TGTGCCAGCAGTCTAGCGGGAGGCCTGGAGCTGTTTTTT; CDR3aa: CASSLAGGLELFF
v_gene: TRBV6-5; j_gene: TRBJ2-5; len: 13; abundance: .; d_gene: .; CDR3nt: TGTGCCAGCAGTGGCCGGATAAGAGAGACCCAGTACTTC; CDR3aa: CASSGRIRETQYF
v_gene: TRBV28; j_gene: TRBJ1-4; len: 13; abundance: .; d_gene: TRBD1; CDR3nt: TGTGCCACCAAGGGGACAGTTAATGAAAAACTGTTTTTT; CDR3aa: CATKGTVNEKLFF
v_gene: TRBV20-1; j_gene: TRBJ2-4; len: 16; abundance: few; d_gene: TRBD1; CDR3nt: TGCAGTGCTAGAGATCTCGAGGACAGGGGCCAAAACATTCAGTACTTC; CDR3aa: CSARDLEDRGQNIQYF
v_gene: TRBV7-2; j_gene: TRBJ2-3; len: 15; abundance: few; d_gene: TRBD1; CDR3nt: TGTGCCAGCAGCCGATCGGGACAGGGCTCCGATACGCAGTATTTT; CDR3aa: CASSRSGQGSDTQYF
v_gene: TRBV11-2; j_gene: TRBJ2-3; len: 16; abundance: .; d_gene: TRBD1; CDR3nt: TGTGCCAGCAGCCTACTGGAGGGACAGGGCCCAGATACGCAGTATTTT; CDR3aa: CASSLLEGQGPDTQYF
v_gene: TRBV29-1; j_gene: TRBJ1-5; len: 13; abundance: many; d_gene: .; CDR3nt: TGCAGCGTTGTTATTGGGTCCAATCAGCCCCAGCATTTT; CDR3aa: CSVVIGSNQPQHF
v_gene: TRBV20-1; j_gene: TRBJ2-7; len: 14; abundance: many; d_gene: TRBD2; CDR3nt: TGCAGTGCTGGGGGACTAGCGGGAGAGTACGAGCAGTACTTC; CDR3aa: CSAGGLAGEYEQYF
v_gene: TRBV7-9; j_gene: TRBJ2-1; len: 15; abundance: .; d_gene: .; CDR3nt: TGTGCCAGCAGTCCCCGGGACAAGCCGTACAATGAGCAGTTCTTC; CDR3aa: CASSPRDKPYNEQFF
v_gene: TRBV9; j_gene: TRBJ2-6; len: 14; abundance: few; d_gene: .; CDR3nt: TGTGCCAGCAGCGTCGGGGGAGGGGCCAACGTCCTGACTTTC; CDR3aa: CASSVGGGANVLTF
v_gene: TRBV27; j_gene: TRBJ1-2; len: 15; abundance: .; d_gene: TRBD1; CDR3nt: TGTGCCAGCAGCCAACAGGGGCATTCAGGGAATGGCTACACCTTC; CDR3aa: CASSQQGHSGNGYTF
v_gene: TRBV10-3; j_gene: TRBJ1-4; len: 14; abundance: many; d_gene: .; CDR3nt: TGTGCCATCAGTGACGACGGCGCGAAAGAAAAACTGTTTTTT; CDR3aa: CAISDDGAKEKLFF
v_gene: TRBV12-3/TRBV12-4; j_gene: TRBJ2-2; len: 15; abundance: few; d_gene: TRBD1; CDR3nt: TGTGCCAGCAGGGTTCGGACAGGGACGCCCGTGGAGCTGTTTTTT; CDR3aa: CASRVRTGTPVELFF
v_gene: TRBV9; j_gene: TRBJ2-5; len: 13; abundance: few; d_gene: .; CDR3nt: TGTGCCAGCAGCGCCGAGCCAGGCGAGACCCAGTACTTC; CDR3aa: CASSAEPGETQYF
v_gene: TRBV7-6; j_gene: TRBJ1-6; len: 16; abundance: few; d_gene: .; CDR3nt: TGTGCCAGCAGCTTATCGACAGCTTCGAATAATTCACCCCTCCACTTT; CDR3aa: CASSLSTASNNSPLHF
v_gene: TRBV20-1; j_gene: TRBJ2-3; len: 14; abundance: .; d_gene: TRBD2; CDR3nt: TGCAGGGGGATTAGCGGGGCTAGCACAGATACGCAGTATTTT; CDR3aa: CRGISGASTDTQYF